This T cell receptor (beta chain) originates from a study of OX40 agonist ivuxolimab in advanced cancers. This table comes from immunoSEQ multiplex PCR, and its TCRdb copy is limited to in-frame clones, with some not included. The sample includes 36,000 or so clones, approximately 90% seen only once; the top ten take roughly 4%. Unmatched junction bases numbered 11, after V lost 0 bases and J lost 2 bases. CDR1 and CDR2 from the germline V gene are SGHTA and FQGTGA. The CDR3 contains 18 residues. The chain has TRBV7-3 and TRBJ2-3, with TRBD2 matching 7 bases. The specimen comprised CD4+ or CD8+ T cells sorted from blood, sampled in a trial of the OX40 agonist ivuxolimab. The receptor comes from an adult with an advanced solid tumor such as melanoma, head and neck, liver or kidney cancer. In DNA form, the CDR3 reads TGTGCCAGCAGCTTAACTCGCGGTCAAGCGGGACTCACAGATACGCAGTATTTT. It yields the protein CASSLTRGQAGLTDTQYF.